This T cell receptor beta chain is drawn from a study of response to subunit inactivated influenza vaccine. Study-level points and caveats: After each seasonal influenza vaccination, few new T cells are recruited, the authors suggested.

The V gene's germline CDR1 is LGHNA and CDR2 YSLEER. V lost 1 base and J lost 1, with 7 bases in between. The CDR3 runs to 14 residues. With regard to this clonotype: Its target is unknown.

TCRdb re-called the RT-PCR reads through MiXCR, storing one row per CDR3 protein. The sample contains just over 300,000 distinct CDR3 sequences, approximately 23% of which appear only once. Sequencing used PBMCs from blood, obtained about 19 months after vaccination. The chain uses TRBV4-3 and TRBJ1-1; D is ambiguous. This receptor was identified in a man between 45 and 75 years old who received an inactivated influenza vaccine. The chain's CDR3 is CASSQGPGNTEAFF. CDR3 sequence (DNA): TGCGCCAGCAGCCAAGGCCCCGGGAACACTGAAGCTTTCTTT.